This record covers a single T cell receptor beta chain. Its target is unknown. With 4 bases removed from V and 1 base from J, the gap between germline ends came to 8 bases. Germline lookup yields CDR1 LNHDA and CDR2 SQIVND (reference sequence). The CDR3 has 13 amino acids. These data come from a study of CD4 T cells in relation to SARS-CoV-2 and coronaviruses. Clones were sequenced by immunoSEQ multiplex PCR, and TCRdb holds only the in-frame ones, with some missing. The sample contains 20,000 to 25,000 clones, 65% to 85% of which appear only once. CD4+ T cells from unexposed donors were obtained before the COVID-19 pandemic (2011-2018). Isolation of CD4+ T cells took place after around 11 days in culture. Cells permitting, SARS-CoV-2 S/N and four cold-coronavirus spikes were tested on unexposed-donor CD4+ T cells. About 2 million PBMCs per well were cultured with around 10 IU/ml IL-2.

The J gene is TRBJ2-7, the V gene TRBV19, with a weak D call TRBD2 (5 bases). The sample comprised CD4+ T cells from PBMCs, cultured in vitro. This receptor was obtained from a human donor in good health. The CDR3 here is CASSNGESYEQYF. The CDR3 nucleotides read TGTGCCAGTAGTAACGGGGAATCCTACGAGCAGTACTTC.